This TCR beta chain comes out of a study of blood T cell repertoires in COVID-19. At the level of the study: Whether acute or convalescent, the COVID-19 samples came from the United States, Italy and Spain.

This clone was observed a single time. The CDR3 is 13 residues long. The germline CDR1 and CDR2 sequences are LNHDA and SQIVND (reference sequence). Trimming left V 1 base short and J 5 bases short, with 5 bases between. TCRdb's copy holds only in-frame clones and misses some; the assay was immunoSEQ multiplex PCR. The sample shows some 190,000 clones, 80% to 90% of them seen only once. Sequenced: peripheral blood. This chain uses TRBV19 with TRBJ2-2; D is ambiguous. The sequence was collected from a man in his 60s with acute or convalescent COVID-19. The CDR3 spells CASSIAVTGELFF. The CDR3 DNA is TGTGCCAGTAGTATAGCAGTGACCGGGGAGCTGTTTTTT.